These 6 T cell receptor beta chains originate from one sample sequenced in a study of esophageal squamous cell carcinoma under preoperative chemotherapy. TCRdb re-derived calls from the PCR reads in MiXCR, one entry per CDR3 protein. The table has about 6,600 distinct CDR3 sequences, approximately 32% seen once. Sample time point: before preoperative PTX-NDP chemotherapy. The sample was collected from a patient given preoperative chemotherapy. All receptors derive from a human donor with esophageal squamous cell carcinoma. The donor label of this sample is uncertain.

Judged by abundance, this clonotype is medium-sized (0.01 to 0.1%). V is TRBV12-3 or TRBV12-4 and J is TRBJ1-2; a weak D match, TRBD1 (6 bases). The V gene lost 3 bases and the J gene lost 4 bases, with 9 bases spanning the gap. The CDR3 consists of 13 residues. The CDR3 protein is CASSFRGGYGYTF. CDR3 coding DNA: TGTGCCAGCAGTTTCAGGGGCGGCTATGGCTACACCTTC.

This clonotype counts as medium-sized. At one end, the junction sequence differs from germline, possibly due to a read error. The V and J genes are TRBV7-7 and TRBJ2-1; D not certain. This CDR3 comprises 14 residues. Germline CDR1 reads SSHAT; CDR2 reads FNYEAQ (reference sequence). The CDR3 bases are TGTGCTAGCAGCCGCACTTGGGTGGACAATGAGCAGTTCTTC. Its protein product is CASSRTWVDNEQFF.

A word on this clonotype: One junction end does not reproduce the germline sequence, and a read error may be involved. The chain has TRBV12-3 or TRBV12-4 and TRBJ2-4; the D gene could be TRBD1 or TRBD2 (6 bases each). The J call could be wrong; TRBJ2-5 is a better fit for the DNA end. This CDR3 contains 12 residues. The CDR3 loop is CASRGVQGTQYF. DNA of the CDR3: TGTGCCTCGAGGGGGGTCCAAGGGACCCAGTACTTC.

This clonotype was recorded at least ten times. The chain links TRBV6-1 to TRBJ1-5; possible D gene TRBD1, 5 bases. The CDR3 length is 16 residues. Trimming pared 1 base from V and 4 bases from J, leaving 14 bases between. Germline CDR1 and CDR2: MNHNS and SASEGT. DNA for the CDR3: TGTGCCAGCAGTGAAGAGGGAATGGGGCCTAATCAGCCCCAGCATTTT. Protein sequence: CASSEEGMGPNQPQHF.

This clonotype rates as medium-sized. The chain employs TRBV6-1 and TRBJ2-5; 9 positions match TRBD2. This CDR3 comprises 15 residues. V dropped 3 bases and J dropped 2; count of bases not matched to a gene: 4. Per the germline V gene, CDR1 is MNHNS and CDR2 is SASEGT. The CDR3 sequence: CASSENAGGQETQYF. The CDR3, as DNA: TGTGCCAGCAGTGAGAATGCGGGAGGGCAAGAGACCCAGTACTTC.

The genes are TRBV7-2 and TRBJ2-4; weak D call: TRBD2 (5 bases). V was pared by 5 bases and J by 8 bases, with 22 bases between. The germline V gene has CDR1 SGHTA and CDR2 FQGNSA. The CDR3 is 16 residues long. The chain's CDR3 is CASSRGHGGSGDIQYF. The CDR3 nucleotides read TGTGCCAGCAGCCGAGGGCACGGTGGAAGTGGGGACATTCAGTACTTC.